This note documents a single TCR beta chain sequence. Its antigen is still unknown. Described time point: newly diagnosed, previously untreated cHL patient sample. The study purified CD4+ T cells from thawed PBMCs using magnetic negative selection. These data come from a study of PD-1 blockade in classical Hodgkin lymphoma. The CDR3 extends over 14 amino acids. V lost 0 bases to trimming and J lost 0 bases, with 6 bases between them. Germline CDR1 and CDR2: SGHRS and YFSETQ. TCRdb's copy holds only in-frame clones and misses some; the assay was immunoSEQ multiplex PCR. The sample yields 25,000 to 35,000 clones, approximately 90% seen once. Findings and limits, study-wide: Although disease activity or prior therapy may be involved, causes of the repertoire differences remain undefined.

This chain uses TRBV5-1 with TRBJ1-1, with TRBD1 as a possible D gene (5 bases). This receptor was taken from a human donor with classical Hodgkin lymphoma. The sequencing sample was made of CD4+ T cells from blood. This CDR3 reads CASSLGQMNTEAFF. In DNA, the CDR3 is TGCGCCAGCAGCTTGGGACAGATGAACACTGAAGCTTTCTTT.